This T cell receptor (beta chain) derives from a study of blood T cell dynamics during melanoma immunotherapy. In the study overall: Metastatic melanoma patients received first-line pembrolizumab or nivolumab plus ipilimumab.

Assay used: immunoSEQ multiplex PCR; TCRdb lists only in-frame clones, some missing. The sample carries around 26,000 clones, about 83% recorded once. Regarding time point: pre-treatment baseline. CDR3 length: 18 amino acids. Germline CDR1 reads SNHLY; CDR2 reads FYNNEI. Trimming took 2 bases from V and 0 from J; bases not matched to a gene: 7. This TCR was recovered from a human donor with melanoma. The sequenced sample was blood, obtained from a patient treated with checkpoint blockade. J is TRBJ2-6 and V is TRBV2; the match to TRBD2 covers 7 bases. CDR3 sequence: CASSETGGRISGANVLTF. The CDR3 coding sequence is TGTGCCAGCAGTGAAACGGGCGGGAGAATCTCTGGGGCCAACGTCCTGACTTTC.